This T cell receptor beta chain comes out of a study of Siglec-9 on CD8 T cells in melanoma. Study-level results: An effector memory CD8+ T-cell subset seemingly accumulating in melanoma was reportedly marked and regulated by Siglec-9.

Germline assignment: CDR1 MNHEY and CDR2 SMNVEV (reference sequence). V was trimmed by 6 bases and J by 3 bases, leaving 14 bases between them. The CDR3 extends over 15 amino acids. A remark on this clone: What it recognizes is unknown.

Clones were sequenced by immunoSEQ multiplex PCR, and TCRdb holds only the in-frame ones, with some missing. This table holds 25,000 to 35,000 clones, 75% to 85% found once. The TCR originated in a human donor in good health. Sequencing was done on a sample of Siglec-9- CD8+ T cells sorted from blood. The chain has TRBV27 and TRBJ2-2; D uncertain. CDR3 sequence (DNA): TGTGCCAGCAGCCTAATTGCGGATTACACCGGGGAGCTGTTTTTT. It yields the protein CASSLIADYTGELFF.